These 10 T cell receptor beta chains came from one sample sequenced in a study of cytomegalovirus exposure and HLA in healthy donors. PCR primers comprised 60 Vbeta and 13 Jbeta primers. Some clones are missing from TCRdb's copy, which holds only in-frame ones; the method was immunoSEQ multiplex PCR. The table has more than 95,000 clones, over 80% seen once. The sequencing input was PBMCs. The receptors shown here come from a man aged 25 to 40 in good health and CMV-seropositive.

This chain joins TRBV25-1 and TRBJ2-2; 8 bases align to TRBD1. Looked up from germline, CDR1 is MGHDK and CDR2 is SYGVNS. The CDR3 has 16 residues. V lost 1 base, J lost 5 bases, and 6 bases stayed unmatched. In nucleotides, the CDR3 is TGTGCCAGCAGTGAATCCCGGACAGGGTTAACCGGGGAGCTGTTTTTT. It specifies CASSESRTGLTGELFF.

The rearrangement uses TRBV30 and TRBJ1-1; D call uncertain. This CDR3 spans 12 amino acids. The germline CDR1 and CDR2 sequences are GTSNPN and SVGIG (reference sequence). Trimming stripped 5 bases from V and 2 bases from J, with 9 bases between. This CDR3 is CAWGRTNTEAFF. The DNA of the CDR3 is TGTGCCTGGGGCCGCACAAACACTGAAGCTTTCTTT.

CDR3 protein: CASGLTGRPSEAFF. In DNA, the CDR3 is TGTGCTAGTGGGTTGACAGGGAGACCCTCCGAAGCTTTCTTT. The chain recombines TRBV12-5 with TRBJ1-1; 7 bases agree with TRBD1. The CDR3 has 14 amino acids. Trimming took 6 bases from V and 8 from J; bases not matched to a gene: 12. The germline V gene has CDR1 LGHNT and CDR2 FRNRAP.

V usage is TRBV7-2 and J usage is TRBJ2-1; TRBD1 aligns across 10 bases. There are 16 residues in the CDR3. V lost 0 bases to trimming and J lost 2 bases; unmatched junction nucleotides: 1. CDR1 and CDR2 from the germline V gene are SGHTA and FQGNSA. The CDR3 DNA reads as TGTGCCAGCAGCTTAGCTGGGACAGGGGCCTACAATGAGCAGTTCTTC. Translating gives CASSLAGTGAYNEQFF. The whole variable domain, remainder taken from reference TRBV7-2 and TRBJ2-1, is GAGVSQSPSNKVTEKGKDVELRCDPISGHTALYWYRQSLGQGLEFLIYFQGNSAPDKSGLPSDRFSAERTGGSVSTLTIQRTQQEDSAVYLCASSLAGTGAYNEQFFGPGTRLTVL.

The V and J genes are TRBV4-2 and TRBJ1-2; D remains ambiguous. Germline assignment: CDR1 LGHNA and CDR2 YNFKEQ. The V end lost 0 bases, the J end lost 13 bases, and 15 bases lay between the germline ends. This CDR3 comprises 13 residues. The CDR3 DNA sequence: TGTGCCAGCAGCCAAGATCCCGCAGGATGGTGCACCTTC. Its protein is CASSQDPAGWCTF.

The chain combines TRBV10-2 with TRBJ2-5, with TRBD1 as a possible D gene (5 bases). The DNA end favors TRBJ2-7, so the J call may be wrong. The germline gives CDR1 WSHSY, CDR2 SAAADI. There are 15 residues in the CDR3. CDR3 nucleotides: TGCGCCAGCAGTGAGTCCCGGACAATTATTCTCGAGCAGTACTTC. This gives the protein CASSESRTIILEQYF.

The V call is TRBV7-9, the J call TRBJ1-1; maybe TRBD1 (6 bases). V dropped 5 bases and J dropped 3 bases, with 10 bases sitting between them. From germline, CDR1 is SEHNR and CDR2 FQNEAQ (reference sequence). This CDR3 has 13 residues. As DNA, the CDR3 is TGTGCCAGCAGCATTACAGGGTACACTGAAGCTTTCTTT. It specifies CASSITGYTEAFF.

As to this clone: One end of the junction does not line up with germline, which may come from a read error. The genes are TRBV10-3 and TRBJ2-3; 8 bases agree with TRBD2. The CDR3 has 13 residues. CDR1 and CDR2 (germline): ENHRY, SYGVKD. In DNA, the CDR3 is TGTGCCATCAGTGCCGAAGGGACTAGGATAACCGGTTTT. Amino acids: CAISAEGTRITGF.

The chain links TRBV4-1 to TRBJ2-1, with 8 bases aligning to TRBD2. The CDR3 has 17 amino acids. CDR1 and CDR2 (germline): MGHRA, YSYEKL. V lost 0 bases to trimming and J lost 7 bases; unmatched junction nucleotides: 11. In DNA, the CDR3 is TGCGCCAGCAGCCAAGAAGGATCGGGGGGGCTCGGGAATGAGCAGTTCTTC. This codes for CASSQEGSGGLGNEQFF.

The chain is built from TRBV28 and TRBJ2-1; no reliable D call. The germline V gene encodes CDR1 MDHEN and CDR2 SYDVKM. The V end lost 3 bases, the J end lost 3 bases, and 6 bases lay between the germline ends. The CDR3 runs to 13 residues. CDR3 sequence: CASSFSRYNEQFF. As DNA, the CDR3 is TGTGCCAGCAGTTTCTCCCGCTACAATGAGCAGTTCTTC.